The 5 T cell receptor beta chains given below trace back to one sample, sequenced in a study of cytotoxic CD8 clonotypes in ibrutinib-treated CLL. TCRdb's table, derived via immunoSEQ multiplex PCR, lists solely in-frame clones and lacks some. Among fewer than 150,000 clones listed, around four fifths were seen once. The sample here was PBMCs, taken after 24 months of ibrutinib treatment. The origin of the receptors is a human donor with chronic lymphocytic leukemia.

The chain is built from TRBV5-5 and TRBJ1-1; D perhaps matches TRBD1 (5 bases). Trimming took 0 bases from V and 0 from J, leaving 15 bases between them. Germline V gene data show CDR1 as SGHKS and CDR2 as YYEKEE (reference sequence). CDR3 length: 17 residues. The CDR3 region is CASSLDSLRRVNTEAFF. The CDR3 nucleotides read TGTGCCAGCAGCTTGGATTCCCTCCGCAGGGTGAACACTGAAGCTTTCTTT.

The chain couples TRBV19 to TRBJ2-2, with 7 nucleotides matching TRBD2. Trimming took 1 base from V and 6 from J; bases not matched to a gene: 2. The CDR3 has 14 residues. Germline CDR1 is LNHDA and CDR2 is SQIVND (reference sequence). For the CDR3, the DNA is TGTGCCAGTAGTATAGGTAGCGGGCCCGGGGAGCTGTTTTTT. The encoded protein is CASSIGSGPGELFF.

V usage is TRBV5-4 and J usage is TRBJ2-5; D is perhaps TRBD1 (6 bases). The V end was cut by 2 bases, the J end by 2 bases, with 10 bases between. The CDR3 is 14 residues long. CDR1 is SGHNT and CDR2 is YYREEE in the germline V gene (reference sequence). CDR3 protein: CASSFTRGQETQYF. CDR3 nucleotide sequence: TGTGCCAGCAGCTTCACAAGGGGGCAAGAGACCCAGTACTTC.

The CDR3 region is CASSLIRSETQYF. For the CDR3, the DNA is TGTGCCAGCAGCTTAATTCGTTCGGAGACCCAGTACTTC. The V call is TRBV7-6, the J call TRBJ2-5; D is ambiguous. The CDR3 has 13 residues. Germline assignment: CDR1 SGHVS and CDR2 FNYEAQ. V dropped 2 bases and J dropped 5 bases, with 9 bases sitting between them. Looking up the rest from reference TRBV7-6 and TRBJ2-5 gives the full variable domain: GAGVSQSPRYKVTKRGQDVALRCDPISGHVSLYWYRQALGQGPEFLTYFNYEAQQDKSGLPNDRFSAERPEGSISTLTIQRTEQRDSAMYRCASSLIRSETQYFGPGTRLLVL.

The chain combines TRBV9 with TRBJ1-5; D is unclear. The ends were cut back, 0 bases at V and 5 bases at J, with 6 bases in the middle. The CDR3 consists of 13 residues. CDR1 SGDLS and CDR2 YYNGEE come from the germline V gene. In DNA form, the CDR3 reads TGTGCCAGCAGCGTAGGTCCGGATCAGCCCCAGCATTTT. Translating it yields CASSVGPDQPQHF. The variable domain in full, with the rest retrieved from reference TRBV9 and TRBJ1-5, is DSGVTQTPKHLITATGQRVTLRCSPRSGDLSVYWYQQSLDQGLQFLIQYYNGEERAKGNILERFSAQQFPDLHSELNLSSLELGDSALYFCASSVGPDQPQHFGDGTRLSIL.